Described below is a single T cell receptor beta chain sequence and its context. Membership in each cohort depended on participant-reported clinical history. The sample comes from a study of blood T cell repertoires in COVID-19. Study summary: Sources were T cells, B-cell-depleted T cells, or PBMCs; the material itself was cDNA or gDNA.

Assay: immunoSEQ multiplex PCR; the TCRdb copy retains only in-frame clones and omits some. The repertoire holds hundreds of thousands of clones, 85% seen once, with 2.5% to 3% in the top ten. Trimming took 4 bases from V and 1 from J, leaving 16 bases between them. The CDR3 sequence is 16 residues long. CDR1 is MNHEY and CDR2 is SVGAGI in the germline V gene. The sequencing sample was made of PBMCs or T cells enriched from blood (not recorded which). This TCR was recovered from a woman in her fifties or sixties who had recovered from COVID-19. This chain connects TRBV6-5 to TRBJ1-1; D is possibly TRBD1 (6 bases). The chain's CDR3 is CASSLRPGTTNTEAFF. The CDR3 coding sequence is TGTGCCAGCAGTTTGCGACCCGGGACAACGAACACTGAAGCTTTCTTT.